This TCR beta chain was identified during a study of T-cell memory formation after mild COVID-19. General study results and limits: Among clones contracting day 15 to 85, CD4/CD8 was balanced, whereas later expanders leaned CD4+. Some clones that responded were present in memory (sampled pre-infection), which suggests cross-reactive memory joined.

Constant-segment primers served in 5'RACE that generated TCR alpha and TCR beta cDNA libraries bearing sample barcodes and UMIs. TCRdb analysed the 5' RACE reads with MiXCR anew, one entry per CDR3 protein. The table includes some 320,000 distinct CDR3 sequences, over 11% detected once. With regard to this clonotype: Its matching antigen is unknown.

The CDR3 consists of 15 residues. V lost 6 bases and J 6 bases, leaving 17 bases between the germline ends. This chain uses TRBV12-3 or TRBV12-4 with TRBJ2-2; D ambiguous. The source is a man younger than 35 who had mild COVID-19 (a few samples of this study predate the infection). Cell type and time point are not known. What was sequenced was PBMCs or a T cell subset sorted from them (not recorded which). The CDR3 nucleotides read TGTGCCAGCAGACCTACATGGAAATACTCCGGGGAGCTGTTTTTT. This gives the protein CASRPTWKYSGELFF.